These T cell receptor beta chains were read from a single sample in a study of shared clonotypes between healthy human individuals. The data were produced by immunoSEQ multiplex PCR, yet TCRdb's version contains in-frame clones alone and is incomplete. The sample carries 550,000 to 850,000 clones, just under 75% recorded once. Sequences were obtained from memory CD4+ T cells sorted from blood. The receptors were gathered from a young woman in good health. Both conserved end residues are part of each CDR3. D genes are given only for firm matches. A row's size may be missing; if present it is once, few, many or a size class.

V gene	J gene	D gene	clone size	CDR3 protein	CDR3 DNA
TRBV5-4	TRBJ2-3	TRBD2	-	CASSLEISGIPSTDTDTQYF	TGTGCCAGCAGCTTGGAAATTAGCGGGATCCCTTCAACCGACACAGATACGCAGTATTTT
TRBV6-1	TRBJ2-7	-	-	CASSGSNRLSYEQYF	TGTGCCAGCAGCGGGTCGAACAGGCTCTCCTACGAGCAGTACTTC
TRBV6-1	TRBJ2-7	TRBD1	-	CASRKDRDLYEQYF	TGTGCCAGCAGGAAGGACAGGGACCTCTACGAGCAGTACTTC
TRBV2	TRBJ2-7	TRBD2	many	CASNLAGGGSTQYF	TGTGCCAGCAACTTGGCGGGAGGCGGGTCAACGCAGTACTTC
TRBV2	TRBJ2-7	-	-	CASSAGLKVWGQYF	TGTGCCAGCAGTGCGGGACTTAAGGTGTGGGGGCAGTACTTC
TRBV5-1	TRBJ2-5	TRBD2	few	CASSLEGVSGRYETQYF	TGCGCCAGCAGCTTGGAAGGGGTGAGCGGGAGGTACGAGACCCAGTACTTC
TRBV5-4	TRBJ2-7	-	-	CASGGQNEQYF	TGTGCCAGCGGGGGTCAGAACGAGCAGTACTTC
TRBV6-6	TRBJ1-2	-	-	CASTQGVGYTF	TGTGCCAGCACCCAAGGAGTTGGCTACACCTTC
TRBV28	TRBJ1-3	TRBD1	-	CASSPTGLGNTIYF	TGTGCCAGCAGTCCGACAGGGCTTGGAAACACCATATATTTT
TRBV7-2	TRBJ2-3	TRBD2	-	CASSPDGTSPTDTQYF	TGTGCCAGCAGCCCGGACGGGACTAGCCCCACAGATACGCAGTATTTT
TRBV7-9	TRBJ1-2	-	-	CASSQAGVVGYGYTF	TGTGCCAGCAGCCAGGCGGGGGTGGTAGGCTATGGCTACACCTTC
TRBV7-3	TRBJ2-3	-	-	CASSLKGSDTQYF	TGTGCCAGCAGCCTCAAGGGGTCAGATACGCAGTATTTT
TRBV7-9	TRBJ2-1	-	-	CASSLGRAGRYNEQFF	TGTGCCAGCAGCTTAGGGCGTGCGGGGCGATACAATGAGCAGTTCTTC
TRBV28	TRBJ1-2	-	-	CAIVAGANYGYTF	TGTGCCATCGTGGCAGGCGCTAACTATGGCTACACCTTC
TRBV28	TRBJ1-2	TRBD1	-	CASRGPGTDYGYTF	TGTGCCAGCAGAGGGCCCGGGACAGATTATGGCTACACCTTC
TRBV2	TRBJ1-3	-	many	CASSAGFGADTIYF	TGTGCCAGCAGCGCAGGGTTTGGTGCTGACACCATATATTTT
TRBV6-6	TRBJ2-7	TRBD1	-	CASSYSGTGDSQQYF	TGTGCCAGCAGTTACTCCGGGACAGGGGATTCCCAGCAGTACTTC
TRBV5-4	TRBJ2-3	TRBD2	-	CASSSVAGGNTDTQYF	TGTGCCAGCAGCTCGGTTGCGGGAGGCAACACAGATACGCAGTATTTT
TRBV5-1	TRBJ2-3	TRBD1	-	CASSLDRGDTQYF	TGCGCCAGCAGCTTGGACAGGGGAGATACGCAGTATTTT
TRBV27	TRBJ2-1	-	-	CASSHKLSSYNEQFF	TGTGCCAGCAGTCATAAGTTAAGCTCCTACAATGAGCAGTTCTTC
TRBV5-8	TRBJ2-1	TRBD2	-	CASSPGETSGGSSYNEQFF	TGTGCCAGCAGCCCAGGGGAGACTAGCGGGGGTAGCTCCTACAATGAGCAGTTCTTC
TRBV6-5	TRBJ1-1	-	-	CASSYKRMNTEAFF	TGTGCCAGCAGCTACAAACGCATGAACACTGAAGCTTTCTTT
TRBV6-1	TRBJ2-1	TRBD2	-	CASSGTSVEEQFF	TGTGCCAGCAGTGGGACTAGCGTTGAGGAGCAGTTCTTC
TRBV27	TRBJ2-7	TRBD1	-	CATRGQGASEQYF	TGTGCCACGAGGGGACAGGGGGCTTCCGAGCAGTACTTC
TRBV29-1	TRBJ2-1	-	-	CSVGGGRPGKHPINNEQFF	TGCAGCGTTGGAGGTGGGAGACCGGGCAAACACCCTATTAACAATGAGCAGTTCTTC
TRBV5-1	TRBJ2-6	TRBD2	-	CASSLKLAGASGANVLTF	TGCGCCAGCAGCTTAAAGCTAGCGGGAGCATCAGGGGCCAACGTCCTGACTTTC
TRBV28	TRBJ2-3	-	-	CASSLYSRRDTQYF	TGTGCCAGCAGTTTATACTCGCGGCGGGATACGCAGTATTTT
TRBV7-7	TRBJ2-1	-	-	CASSLERGEQFF	TGTGCCAGCAGCTTAGAAAGGGGTGAGCAGTTCTTC
TRBV6-6	TRBJ2-7	TRBD1	-	CASSTQTGPYEQYF	TGTGCCAGCAGTACGCAGACAGGGCCCTACGAGCAGTACTTC
TRBV10-2	TRBJ1-2	-	-	CASSEFRGNYGYTF	TGCGCCAGCAGTGAGTTTAGGGGTAACTATGGCTACACCTTC
TRBV7-7	TRBJ2-5	TRBD2	-	CASSLRTSGGQETQYF	TGTGCCAGCAGCCTACGGACTAGCGGGGGGCAAGAGACCCAGTACTTC
TRBV6-6	TRBJ2-2	TRBD2	-	CASSQGLANTGELFF	TGTGCCAGCAGTCAGGGACTAGCGAACACCGGGGAGCTGTTTTTT
TRBV5-1	TRBJ2-4	-	-	CASSSSLSAKNIQYF	TGCGCCAGCAGCTCGAGCCTTTCAGCCAAAAACATTCAGTACTTC
TRBV19	TRBJ2-5	TRBD1	-	CASSIGQGALETQYF	TGTGCCAGTAGTATCGGACAGGGTGCCTTGGAGACCCAGTACTTC
TRBV11-2	TRBJ1-5	TRBD1	-	CASSLDDREGRQPQHF	TGTGCCAGCAGCTTGGATGACAGGGAGGGGCGTCAGCCCCAGCATTTT
TRBV4-2	TRBJ2-3	-	-	CASSQAHGRYTDTQYF	TGTGCCAGCAGCCAGGCTCACGGGCGGTACACAGATACGCAGTATTTT
TRBV6-6	TRBJ2-3	-	-	CASSYSMEDTDTQYF	TGTGCCAGCAGTTACTCGATGGAGGACACAGATACGCAGTATTTT
TRBV19	TRBJ2-2	TRBD1	-	CASSIDRTGGFGNTGELFF	TGTGCCAGTAGTATAGATCGCACAGGGGGCTTTGGGAACACCGGGGAGCTGTTTTTT
TRBV19	TRBJ2-3	TRBD2	-	CASEREGGTDTQYF	TGTGCCAGTGAGCGGGAGGGGGGCACAGATACGCAGTATTTT
TRBV27	TRBJ1-1	TRBD1	few	CASSFVQGGTEAFF	TGTGCCAGCAGTTTCGTACAGGGGGGAACTGAAGCTTTCTTT
TRBV9	TRBJ2-7	-	-	CASSVGDGHSYEQYF	TGTGCCAGCAGCGTAGGGGACGGACACAGCTACGAGCAGTACTTC
TRBV28	TRBJ1-4	TRBD1	-	CASSLLPGQRNEKLFF	TGTGCCAGCAGTTTATTGCCGGGACAGCGAAATGAAAAACTGTTTTTT
TRBV5-4	TRBJ1-5	-	-	CASSTGTDNQPQHF	TGTGCCAGCAGCACCGGGACCGACAATCAGCCCCAGCATTTT
TRBV4-2	TRBJ2-4	TRBD2	-	CASSPGLAGGGNIQYF	TGTGCCAGCAGCCCCGGACTAGCGGGTGGGGGCAACATTCAGTACTTC
TRBV28	TRBJ2-7	TRBD2	-	CASTPGRTSHSYEQYF	TGTGCCAGCACCCCCGGGAGGACTAGCCACTCCTACGAGCAGTACTTC
TRBV28	TRBJ1-3	TRBD1	-	CASSLPGGGNTIYF	TGTGCCAGCAGTTTACCAGGGGGAGGAAACACCATATATTTT
TRBV7-9	TRBJ1-6	-	-	CASSVSGENSPLHF	TGTGCCAGCAGCGTTTCGGGAGAGAATTCACCCCTCCACTTT
TRBV19	TRBJ2-5	-	-	CASRGRDPRETQYF	TGTGCCAGCCGGGGCCGAGACCCGCGGGAGACCCAGTACTTC
TRBV28	TRBJ1-2	-	-	CASSSGHRYGYTF	TGTGCCAGCAGTTCGGGACACCGCTATGGCTACACCTTC
TRBV18	TRBJ2-3	TRBD2	-	CASSFPTSGSDTQYF	TGTGCCAGCTCATTCCCGACTAGCGGGAGTGATACGCAGTATTTT